This paragraph covers one T cell receptor (beta chain) sequence. This CDR3 is built from 14 residues. V lost 1 base and J 4 bases, leaving 8 bases between the germline ends. The germline V gene has CDR1 LNHDA and CDR2 SQIVND (reference sequence). The data originate from a study of T cell changes during pregnancy in multiple sclerosis. TCRdb keeps only in-frame clones here, not all; method: immunoSEQ multiplex PCR. This table holds fewer than 75,000 clones, about nine tenths found once. This TCR came from a female donor with multiple sclerosis, enrolled in a pregnancy study. The J gene is TRBJ1-5, the V gene TRBV19; D might be TRBD1 (6 bases). This specimen consisted of peripheral blood, obtained in the second trimester of pregnancy. CDR3 in amino acids: CASSIVRGNQPQHF. In DNA form, the CDR3 reads TGTGCCAGTAGTATAGTCAGGGGTAATCAGCCCCAGCATTTT.